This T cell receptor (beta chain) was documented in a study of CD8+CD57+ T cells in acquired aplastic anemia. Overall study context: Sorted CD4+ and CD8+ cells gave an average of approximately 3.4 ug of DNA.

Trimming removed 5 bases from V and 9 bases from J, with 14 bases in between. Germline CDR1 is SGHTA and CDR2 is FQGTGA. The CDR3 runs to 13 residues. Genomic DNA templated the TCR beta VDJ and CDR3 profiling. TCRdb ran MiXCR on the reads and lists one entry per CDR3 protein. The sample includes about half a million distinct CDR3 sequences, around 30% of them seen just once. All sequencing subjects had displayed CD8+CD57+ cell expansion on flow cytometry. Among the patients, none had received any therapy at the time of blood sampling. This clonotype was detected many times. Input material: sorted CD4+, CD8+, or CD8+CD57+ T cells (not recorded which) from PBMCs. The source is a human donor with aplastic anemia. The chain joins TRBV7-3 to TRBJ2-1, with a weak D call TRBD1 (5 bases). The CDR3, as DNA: TGTGCCAGCAGCCCATCTAGGCAGGGTGAGCAGTTCTTC. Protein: CASSPSRQGEQFF. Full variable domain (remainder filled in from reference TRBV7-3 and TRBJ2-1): GAGVSQTPSNKVTEKGKYVELRCDPISGHTALYWYRQSLGQGPEFLIYFQGTGAADDSGLPNDRFFAVRPEGSVSTLKIQRTERGDSAVYLCASSPSRQGEQFFGPGTRLTVL.